This T cell receptor (beta chain) is from a study of T-cell reconstitution after alpha-beta-depleted transplantation in children. Germline V gene sequence: CDR1 LGHNA, CDR2 YNFKEQ. The CDR3 spans 16 residues. V lost 0 bases and J 7 bases, leaving 16 bases between the germline ends. Preparing the TCRbeta library involved the use of unique molecular identifiers. TCRdb re-derived calls from the PCR reads in MiXCR, one entry per CDR3 protein. The data contain about 340,000 distinct CDR3 sequences, about an eighth of them seen just once; the ten biggest clones take up 4% to 5.5%. The source of this sequence is a human donor who donated a stem cell graft to a child with Fanconi anemia. The sample was PBMCs, taken from the stem cell graft. The chain is built from TRBV4-2 and TRBJ1-5; D possibly corresponds to TRBD1 (5 bases). CDR3 nucleotide sequence: TGTGCCAGCAGCCAAGATATAGGAGGGGTGGACCAGCCCCAGCATTTT. Amino acid sequence: CASSQDIGGVDQPQHF.